This TCR beta chain was obtained from a study of shared clonotypes between healthy human individuals. Clones were read by immunoSEQ multiplex PCR, and TCRdb kept only the in-frame ones, dropping some. Of approximately 840,000 clones listed, 96% were seen once; the top ten hold approximately 0.2%. CDR3 size: 14 residues. With 3 bases removed from V and 1 base from J, the gap between germline ends came to 9 bases. CDR1 is SGDLS and CDR2 is YYNGEE in the germline V gene. Naive CD8 cells, CD45RO-negative and positively selected for CCR7, excluded terminally differentiated effector memory CD45RA+ cells. This sequence originates from a man under 40 in good health. The rearrangement uses TRBV9 and TRBJ2-3; no clear D. The sequenced sample was naive CD8+ T cells sorted from blood. CDR3 in amino acids: CASSGPDGTDTQYF. For the CDR3, the DNA is TGTGCCAGCAGCGGACCGGACGGCACAGATACGCAGTATTTT.